Below, one T cell receptor (beta chain) is given with its context. What it binds is not known. Sequenced by immunoSEQ multiplex PCR; TCRdb stores in-frame clones only, minus some. The table lists about 53,000 clones, 90% of them singletons. The source of the sample is a study of chemoradiotherapy in HPV16-positive cancers. Whole-study results and caveats: Candidate HPV-specific clones and E7-related TCR motifs grew in tumor during treatment. Functional assays defining HPV-specific T cells used only a couple of HPV16-positive patients.

V lost 4 bases and J lost 4, with 15 bases in between. From germline, CDR1 is SGHRS and CDR2 YFSETQ. The CDR3 is 14 amino acids. The rearrangement joins TRBV5-1 to TRBJ2-7, with D perhaps given as TRBD1 or TRBD2 (5 bases each). The sequences come from blood, collected from a patient who underwent chemoradiotherapy. The sequence was collected from a human donor with HPV-associated anogenital cancer. For the CDR3, the DNA is TGCGCCAGCAGCACCCGGGACCTCGCGTACGAGCAGTACTTC. This translates into CASSTRDLAYEQYF.